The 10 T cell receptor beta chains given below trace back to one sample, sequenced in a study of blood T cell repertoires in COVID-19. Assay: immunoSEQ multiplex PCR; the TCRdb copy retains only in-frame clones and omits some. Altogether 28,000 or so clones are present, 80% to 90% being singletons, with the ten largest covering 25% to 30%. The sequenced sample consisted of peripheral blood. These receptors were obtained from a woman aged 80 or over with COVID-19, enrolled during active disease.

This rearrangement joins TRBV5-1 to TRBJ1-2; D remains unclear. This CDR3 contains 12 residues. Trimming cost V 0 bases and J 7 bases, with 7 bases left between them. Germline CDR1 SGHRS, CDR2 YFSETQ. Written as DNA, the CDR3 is TGCGCCAGCAGCTTGGCGGGTGGTGGCTACACCTTC. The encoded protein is CASSLAGGGYTF.

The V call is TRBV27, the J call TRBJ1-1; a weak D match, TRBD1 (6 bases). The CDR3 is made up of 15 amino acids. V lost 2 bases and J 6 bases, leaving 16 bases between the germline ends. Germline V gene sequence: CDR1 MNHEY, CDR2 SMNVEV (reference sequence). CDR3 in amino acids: CASSLDSRGLSEAFF. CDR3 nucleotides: TGTGCCAGCAGTTTAGATTCCAGGGGTTTATCTGAAGCTTTCTTT.

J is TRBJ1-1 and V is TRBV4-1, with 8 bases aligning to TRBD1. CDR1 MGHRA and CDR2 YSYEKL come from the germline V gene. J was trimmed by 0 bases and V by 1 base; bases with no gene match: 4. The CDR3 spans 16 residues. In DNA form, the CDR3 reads TGCGCCAGCAGCCAAGTACAGGGGGTAATGAACACTGAAGCTTTCTTT. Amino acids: CASSQVQGVMNTEAFF.

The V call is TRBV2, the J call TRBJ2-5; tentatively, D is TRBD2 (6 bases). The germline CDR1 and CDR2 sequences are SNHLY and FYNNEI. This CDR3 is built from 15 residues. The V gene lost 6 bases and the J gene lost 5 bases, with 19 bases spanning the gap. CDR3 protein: CASRGTSGPGETQYF. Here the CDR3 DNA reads TGTGCCAGCAGGGGAACGAGCGGGCCAGGGGAGACCCAGTACTTC.

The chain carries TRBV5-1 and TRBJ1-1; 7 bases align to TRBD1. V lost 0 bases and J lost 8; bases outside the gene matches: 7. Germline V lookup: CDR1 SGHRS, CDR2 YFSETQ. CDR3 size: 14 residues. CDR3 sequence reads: CASSLGVAGQEAFF. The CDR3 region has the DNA TGCGCCAGCAGCTTGGGGGTTGCGGGACAGGAAGCTTTCTTT.

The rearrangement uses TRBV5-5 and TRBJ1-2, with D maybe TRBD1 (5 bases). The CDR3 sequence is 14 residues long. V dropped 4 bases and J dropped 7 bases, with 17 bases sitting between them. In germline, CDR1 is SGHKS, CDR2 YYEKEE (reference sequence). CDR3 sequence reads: CASSGHLGVSGYTF. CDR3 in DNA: TGTGCCAGCAGCGGACATTTGGGCGTGAGTGGCTACACCTTC.

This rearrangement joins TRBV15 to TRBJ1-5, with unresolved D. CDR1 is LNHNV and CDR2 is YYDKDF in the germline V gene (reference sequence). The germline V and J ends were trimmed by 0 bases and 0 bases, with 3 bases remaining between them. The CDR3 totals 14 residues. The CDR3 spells CATSRELSNQPQHF. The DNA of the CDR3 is TGTGCCACCAGCAGAGAACTTAGCAATCAGCCCCAGCATTTT.

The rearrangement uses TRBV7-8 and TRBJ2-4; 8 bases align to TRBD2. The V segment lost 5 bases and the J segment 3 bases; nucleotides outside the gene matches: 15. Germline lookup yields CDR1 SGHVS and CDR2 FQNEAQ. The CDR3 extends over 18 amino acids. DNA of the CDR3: TGTGCCAGCAGCCCCGACCCTCCGGGGGGGCAAATCAAAAACATTCAGTACTTC. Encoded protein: CASSPDPPGGQIKNIQYF.

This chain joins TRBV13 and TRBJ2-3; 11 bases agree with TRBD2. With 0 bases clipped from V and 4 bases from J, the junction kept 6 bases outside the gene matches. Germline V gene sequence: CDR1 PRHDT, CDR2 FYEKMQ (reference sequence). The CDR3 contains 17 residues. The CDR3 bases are TGTGCCAGCAGCTTAGGCCGTAGCGGGGGGGCCTCAGATACGCAGTATTTT. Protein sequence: CASSLGRSGGASDTQYF.

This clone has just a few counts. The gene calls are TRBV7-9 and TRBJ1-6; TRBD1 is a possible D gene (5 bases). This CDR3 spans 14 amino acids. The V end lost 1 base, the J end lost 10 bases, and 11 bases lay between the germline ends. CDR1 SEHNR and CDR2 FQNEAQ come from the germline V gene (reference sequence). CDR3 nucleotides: TGTGCCAGCAGCTTAGGTGACAGACACTCACCCCTCCACTTT. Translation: CASSLGDRHSPLHF.